These 30 T cell receptor beta chains share one sample of origin, sequenced in a study of shared clonotypes between healthy human individuals. TCRdb keeps only in-frame clones here, not all; method: immunoSEQ multiplex PCR. The sample includes 450,000 to 500,000 clones, about 72% of them seen just once. Sequenced sample: PBMCs. These receptors were taken from a middle-aged woman in good health. Some clones in this sample may be carry-over from other donors' samples.

The chain has TRBV19 and TRBJ2-5, with TRBD1 as a possible D gene (5 bases). Germline CDR1 reads LNHDA; CDR2 reads SQIVND (reference sequence). The V end was cut by 6 bases, the J end by 0 bases, with 20 bases between. The CDR3 extends over 17 amino acids. CDR3: CASRSNRLRIHQETQYF. Here the CDR3 DNA reads TGTGCCAGTAGAAGCAACAGGTTGCGAATACACCAAGAGACCCAGTACTTC.

This chain links TRBV14 with TRBJ2-1; 7 bases match TRBD2. V shed 4 bases, J shed 3 bases, and the junction held 9 bases outside the gene matches. The germline gives CDR1 SGHDN, CDR2 FVKESK. CDR3 length equals 16 residues. The CDR3 DNA follows: TGTGCCAGCAGCCGCTTAGGGACTACATTCTACAATGAGCAGTTCTTC. As protein: CASSRLGTTFYNEQFF.

This clone was recorded only once. The genes are TRBV7-9 and TRBJ2-2, with a weak D call TRBD2 (5 bases). Trimming shortened V by 7 bases and J by 5 bases, and 17 bases separated the two germline ends. Germline values: CDR1 SEHNR, CDR2 FQNEAQ (reference sequence). The CDR3 contains 15 residues. CDR3 protein: CASTFRPGLTGELFF. The CDR3, as DNA: TGTGCCAGCACTTTCCGACCGGGATTAACCGGGGAGCTGTTTTTT. The full variable domain, rest sourced from reference TRBV7-9 and TRBJ2-2, is DTGVSQNPRHKITKRGQNVTFRCDPISEHNRLYWYRQTLGQGPEFLTYFQNEAQLEKSRLLSDRFSAERPKGSFSTLEIQRTEQGDSAMYLCASTFRPGLTGELFFGEGSRLTVL.

The rearrangement links TRBV11-2 to TRBJ1-2; weak D call: TRBD1 (5 bases). Trimming stripped 1 base from V and 4 bases from J, with 7 bases between. There are 13 residues in the CDR3. Germline V lookup: CDR1 SGHAT, CDR2 FQNNGV. The CDR3 DNA reads as TGTGCCAGCAGCTTAGCAGGGTCCTATGGCTACACCTTC. Its translation is CASSLAGSYGYTF. Full variable domain (remainder filled in from reference TRBV11-2 and TRBJ1-2): EAGVAQSPRYKIIEKRQSVAFWCNPISGHATLYWYQQILGQGPKLLIQFQNNGVVDDSQLPKDRFSAERLKGVDSTLKIQPAKLEDSAVYLCASSLAGSYGYTFGSGTRLTVV.

Comments on this clone: This sequence may be a read error, since a much larger clone differs from it by one base. Within the sample, other DNA sequences also encode this same CDR3. The rearrangement joins TRBV27 to TRBJ2-1; no reliable D call. The CDR3 has 11 amino acids. V was cut by 3 bases and J by 3 bases, with 0 bases left in between. Germline-derived CDR1 and CDR2 are MNHEY and SMNVEV (reference sequence). The CDR3: CASSFYNEQFF. In DNA, the CDR3 is TGTGCCAGCAGTTTCTACAATGAGCAGTTCTTC.

This chain joins TRBV10-1 and TRBJ2-2; 7 positions match TRBD2. The CDR3 is made up of 13 amino acids. V lost 6 bases, J lost 6 bases, and 4 bases stayed unmatched. Germline V gene lookup returns CDR1 WNHNN and CDR2 SYGVQD (reference sequence). In DNA form, the CDR3 reads TGCGCCAGCAGGAGCGGGATTGCCGGGGAGCTGTTTTTT. Amino acids: CASRSGIAGELFF.

The chain joins TRBV4-2 to TRBJ2-1; TRBD1 aligns across 7 bases. J was trimmed by 6 bases and V by 4 bases; bases with no gene match: 12. This CDR3 has 16 residues. Germline V gives CDR1 LGHNA, CDR2 YNFKEQ. In nucleotides, the CDR3 is TGTGCCAGCAGCCCAAGGCAGGGGACAGCATCCAATGAGCAGTTCTTC. Translating it yields CASSPRQGTASNEQFF.

The V gene is TRBV28, the J gene TRBJ1-1; 11 bases align to TRBD1. This CDR3 spans 16 amino acids. With 8 bases clipped from V and 3 bases from J, the junction kept 11 bases outside the gene matches. CDR1 is MDHEN, CDR2 SYDVKM, per germline. CDR3 protein: CASGLRTGGRHTEAFF. The CDR3 bases are TGTGCCAGCGGCCTACGGACAGGGGGCAGGCACACTGAAGCTTTCTTT.

This clone was seen once. The gene calls are TRBV2 and TRBJ1-1; D is possibly TRBD1 (6 bases). V was clipped by 7 bases and J by 10 bases, with 25 bases between them. The CDR3 extends over 15 amino acids. Germline V gene lookup returns CDR1 SNHLY and CDR2 FYNNEI. CDR3 amino acids: CASKGNLGTQARAFF. In DNA, the CDR3 is TGTGCCAGCAAGGGAAACCTGGGGACACAGGCGCGAGCTTTCTTT.

J is TRBJ2-7 and V is TRBV4-1; D remains unclear. CDR3 length: 16 residues. Trimming pared 2 bases from V and 5 bases from J, leaving 19 bases between. Germline lookup yields CDR1 MGHRA and CDR2 YSYEKL. CDR3 coding DNA: TGCGCCAGCAGCCAAAGCCTTTTGCGCAGTGTCCACGAGCAGTACTTC. This sequence encodes CASSQSLLRSVHEQYF.

This clone was recorded once. The rearrangement links TRBV4-2 to TRBJ2-1, with 9 nucleotides matching TRBD2. Germline lookup yields CDR1 LGHNA and CDR2 YNFKEQ. The CDR3 sequence is 14 residues long. V trimming: 3 bases; J trimming: 7 bases; junction bases outside the gene matches: 4. The CDR3 sequence: CASSQVAGVNEQFF. As DNA, the CDR3 is TGTGCCAGCAGCCAGGTAGCGGGAGTTAATGAGCAGTTCTTC.

The V call is TRBV9, the J call TRBJ2-7, with 8 bases matching TRBD2. This CDR3 is 15 amino acids long. From germline, CDR1 is SGDLS and CDR2 YYNGEE. V lost 0 bases to trimming and J lost 6 bases; unmatched junction nucleotides: 8. The CDR3 nucleotides read TGTGCCAGCAGCGTAGAACCGGGAGGGTCGCGCGAGCAGTACTTC. It translates to CASSVEPGGSREQYF.

The chain employs TRBV6-5 and TRBJ1-4; D not resolved. V was clipped by 6 bases and J by 4 bases, with 12 bases between them. CDR1 and CDR2 from the germline V gene are MNHEY and SVGAGI. This CDR3 is 14 amino acids long. CDR3 amino acids: CASSHAVGNEKLFF. CDR3 sequence (DNA): TGTGCCAGCAGCCATGCGGTCGGTAATGAAAAACTGTTTTTT.

The chain couples TRBV18 to TRBJ1-1; 8 bases are shared with TRBD1. After removal of 3 bases from V and 4 bases from J, the junction contained 4 bases not matched to a gene. This CDR3 has 14 residues. Germline-derived CDR1 and CDR2 are KGHSH and LQKENI. The CDR3 spells CASSPQGATTEAFF. CDR3 nucleotide sequence: TGTGCCAGCTCACCCCAGGGGGCGACCACTGAAGCTTTCTTT.

This clone was seen repeatedly, ten times or more. The chain is built from TRBV27 and TRBJ1-3; D is undetermined. V was clipped by 6 bases and J by 0 bases, with 6 bases between them. The CDR3 loop spans 13 amino acids. Germline V gene sequence: CDR1 MNHEY, CDR2 SMNVEV (reference sequence). The CDR3 here is CASRGNSGNTIYF. Here the CDR3 DNA reads TGTGCCAGCAGGGGGAACTCTGGAAACACCATATATTTT.

The chain recombines TRBV5-1 with TRBJ2-5; 11 nucleotides line up with TRBD2. This CDR3 spans 16 amino acids. After removal of 4 bases from V and 3 bases from J, the junction contained 8 bases not matched to a gene. Germline V gives CDR1 SGHRS, CDR2 YFSETQ. CDR3 bases: TGCGCCAGCAGCCTGACTAGCGGGACGGGGGAAGAGACCCAGTACTTC. Protein: CASSLTSGTGEETQYF.

The chain employs TRBV7-2 and TRBJ2-4; D gene ambiguous. CDR1 is SGHTA and CDR2 is FQGNSA in the germline V gene. The CDR3 spans 14 residues. V shed 5 bases and J shed 0 bases, with 8 bases lying between them. Written as DNA, the CDR3 is TGTGCCAGCAGCCAGACGTTAGCCAAAAACATTCAGTACTTC. Its translation is CASSQTLAKNIQYF.

V gene TRBV14 combines with J gene TRBJ2-7; D may be TRBD1 (6 bases). V was cut by 1 base and J by 6 bases, with 13 bases left in between. The germline V gene has CDR1 SGHDN and CDR2 FVKESK. The CDR3 is 14 residues long. CDR3 sequence (DNA): TGTGCCAGCAGCCAAGTTTCAGGGGTTGGCGAGCAGTACTTC. This translates into CASSQVSGVGEQYF.

The rearrangement joins TRBV14 to TRBJ1-2, with 8 bases matching TRBD1. The CDR3 contains 15 residues. V shed 4 bases, J shed 6 bases, and the junction held 10 bases outside the gene matches. Germline CDR1 is SGHDN and CDR2 is FVKESK. This CDR3 reads CASSRTGFFPHGYTF. CDR3 bases: TGTGCCAGCAGCCGGACAGGGTTTTTTCCCCATGGCTACACCTTC.

V usage is TRBV2 and J usage is TRBJ1-4, with D possibly being TRBD1 (5 bases). The CDR3 sequence is 14 residues long. CDR1 and CDR2 from the germline V gene are SNHLY and FYNNEI. V shed 6 bases and J shed 2 bases, with 10 bases lying between them. CDR3 sequence (DNA): TGTGCCAGCAGGTCGGGGCGGACTAATGAAAAACTGTTTTTT. This encodes CASRSGRTNEKLFF.

The rearrangement uses TRBV5-4 and TRBJ1-2; 8 nucleotides line up with TRBD1. CDR3 size: 16 residues. CDR1 and CDR2 (germline): SGHNT, YYREEE (reference sequence). With V trimmed by 2 bases and J by 2 bases, 8 bases remained unmatched. The CDR3: CASSFGTSGGNYGYTF. CDR3 coding DNA: TGTGCCAGCAGCTTCGGGACCTCAGGGGGCAACTATGGCTACACCTTC.

The chain employs TRBV25-1 and TRBJ1-3, with 9 bases matching TRBD1. Germline V gene lookup returns CDR1 MGHDK and CDR2 SYGVNS. The CDR3 has 13 residues. V gave up 8 bases and J gave up 2 bases; unmatched junction bases: 1. The CDR3 loop reads CASRDRAGNTIYF. The CDR3 region has the DNA TGTGCCAGCCGGGACAGGGCTGGAAACACCATATATTTT. Variable domain in full (rest from reference TRBV25-1 and TRBJ1-3): EADIYQTPRYLVIGTGKKITLECSQTMGHDKMYWYQQDPGMELHLIHYSYGVNSTEKGDLSSESTVSRIRTEHFPLTLESARPSHTSQYLCASRDRAGNTIYFGEGSWLTVV.

This sequence joins TRBV10-1 and TRBJ2-2, with 9 positions matching TRBD1. Germline V gives CDR1 WNHNN, CDR2 SYGVQD (reference sequence). The CDR3 totals 15 residues. Trimming took 6 bases from V and 1 from J; bases not matched to a gene: 3. This CDR3 reads CASRPGQGNTGELFF. The CDR3 DNA reads TGCGCCAGCAGGCCGGGACAGGGGAACACCGGGGAGCTGTTTTTT.

J is TRBJ1-2 and V is TRBV5-1, with a tentative D call TRBD1 (6 bases). Germline assignment: CDR1 SGHRS and CDR2 YFSETQ. CDR3 size: 14 residues. V shed 0 bases and J shed 4 bases, with 10 bases lying between them. This CDR3 reads CASSLGVQGYGYTF. The DNA for the CDR3 is TGCGCCAGCAGCTTGGGCGTACAGGGCTATGGCTACACCTTC.

The chain has TRBV7-6 and TRBJ2-1; 13 bases map to TRBD2. Germline V gene lookup returns CDR1 SGHVS and CDR2 FNYEAQ. CDR3 length: 15 residues. Trimming cost V 4 bases and J 5 bases; bases outside gene matches: 2. In nucleotides, the CDR3 is TGTGCCAGCAGCTCGGGACTAGCGGGGAACAATGAGCAGTTCTTC. Amino acid sequence: CASSSGLAGNNEQFF. Drawing the rest from reference TRBV7-6 and TRBJ2-1, the complete variable domain is GAGVSQSPRYKVTKRGQDVALRCDPISGHVSLYWYRQALGQGPEFLTYFNYEAQQDKSGLPNDRFSAERPEGSISTLTIQRTEQRDSAMYRCASSSGLAGNNEQFFGPGTRLTVL.

This chain links TRBV6-5 with TRBJ2-3; the D call may be TRBD1 or TRBD2 (5 bases each). V lost 5 bases and J lost 1, with 10 bases in between. Germline V gives CDR1 MNHEY, CDR2 SVGAGI. This CDR3 is built from 14 residues. This chain's CDR3 is CASSHRDGTDTQYF. The CDR3 DNA follows: TGTGCCAGCAGTCATAGGGACGGCACAGATACGCAGTATTTT.

This chain links TRBV7-6 with TRBJ1-5; 8 bases are shared with TRBD1. CDR1 and CDR2 (germline): SGHVS, FNYEAQ. The CDR3 loop spans 14 amino acids. V lost 5 bases and J lost 5; bases outside the gene matches: 5. This CDR3 reads CASSPQGADQPQHF. The DNA for the CDR3 is TGTGCCAGCAGCCCCCAGGGGGCGGATCAGCCCCAGCATTTT.

V usage is TRBV18 and J usage is TRBJ2-2, with D maybe TRBD1 (6 bases). V lost 2 bases and J lost 1, with 8 bases in between. The CDR3 extends over 15 amino acids. Germline assignment: CDR1 KGHSH and CDR2 LQKENI. Here the CDR3 DNA reads TGTGCCAGCTCACCAAGACAGGTGAACACCGGGGAGCTGTTTTTT. Its protein product is CASSPRQVNTGELFF.

V gene TRBV4-1 combines with J gene TRBJ2-1; no definite D call. The CDR3 is 17 amino acids. V dropped 2 bases and J dropped 0 bases, with 14 bases sitting between them. Germline-derived CDR1 and CDR2 are MGHRA and YSYEKL. The CDR3 is CASSQPPRRSSYNEQFF. Written as DNA, the CDR3 is TGCGCCAGCAGCCAACCGCCAAGGCGTAGCTCCTACAATGAGCAGTTCTTC.

The chain joins TRBV28 to TRBJ2-7; the match to TRBD1 covers 9 bases. Germline V gives CDR1 MDHEN, CDR2 SYDVKM. The CDR3 contains 14 residues. V lost 6 bases, J lost 6 bases, and 9 bases stayed unmatched. The CDR3 region has the DNA TGTGCCAGCAGGCCGGGACAGGGAAGGTTCGAGCAGTACTTC. This gives the protein CASRPGQGRFEQYF.